This T cell receptor (beta chain) was captured in a study of cytomegalovirus exposure and HLA in healthy donors. Study findings and constraints: Later analysis showed most CMV-associated TCR beta chains appearing HLA-restricted. Clonal expansion was found to be greater in HLA-associated TCR beta chains than in equally common others in a later analysis. When analyzed later, the rates of TCR association showed variation by HLA locus, with DRB1 the most and HLA-C the fewest.

Regarding this clone: Its specificity is not known.

13 Jbeta primers and 60 Vbeta primers were used for the PCR. Clones were read by immunoSEQ multiplex PCR, and TCRdb kept only the in-frame ones, dropping some. The table lists approximately 85,000 clones, 75% to 90% of them singletons, with roughly 32% in the top ten. Though probably carrying unrecorded immune exposures, donors were nominally healthy at sampling. The CDR3 is 15 amino acids. Trimming left V 6 bases short and J 5 bases short, with 19 bases between. Germline CDR1 KGHSH, CDR2 LQKENI. The clonotype originates from a man aged 50 or older in good health and CMV-seropositive. This chain links TRBV18 with TRBJ2-5, with a weak D call TRBD2 (6 bases). Input material: PBMCs. CDR3 residues: CASSRDWGREETQYF. DNA for the CDR3: TGTGCCAGCTCCCGGGACTGGGGCCGTGAGGAGACCCAGTACTTC.